This TCR beta chain was captured by sequencing in a study of T cell responses to AZD1222 COVID-19 vaccine. Study-wide points: Repertoire sampling was restricted to post-peak T cell response timepoints. Spike was spanned by vaccine-associated CD4 TCRs, with dominance at 160-218 and 743-854. Targets within unmutated variant regions were reportedly found for nearly half of spike-specific TCRs.

Note on this clone: Its antigen is unidentified.

Germline trimming cut 5 bases from V and 5 bases from J; bases unmatched to any gene: 6. Germline V gene lookup returns CDR1 SGHTA and CDR2 FQGTGA. The CDR3 is 15 residues long. TCRdb's table, derived via immunoSEQ multiplex PCR, lists solely in-frame clones and lacks some. Here the sample spans 100,000 or so clones, approximately 90% being singletons. The J gene is TRBJ2-1, the V gene TRBV7-3, with 10 positions matching TRBD1. Sample: peripheral blood, taken on day 0 of AZD1222 vaccination. The sequence was collected from an adult in good health. CDR3 protein: CASSPGGTGDNEQFF. CDR3 bases: TGTGCCAGCAGCCCAGGGGGGACAGGGGACAATGAGCAGTTCTTC. Complete variable domain (other parts from reference TRBV7-3 and TRBJ2-1): GAGVSQTPSNKVTEKGKYVELRCDPISGHTALYWYRQSLGQGPEFLIYFQGTGAADDSGLPNDRFFAVRPEGSVSTLKIQRTERGDSAVYLCASSPGGTGDNEQFFGPGTRLTVL.